The entry that follows covers one T cell receptor beta chain sequence. The antigen is not known. These data come from a study of a mutant IDH1 vaccine in newly diagnosed glioma. Looking at the study overall: Treated patients had a mean age of around 40 years and a sex split that was approximately 62% male and roughly 40% female.

The CDR3 has 15 amino acids. J was trimmed by 8 bases and V by 5 bases; bases with no gene match: 10. Germline CDR1 and CDR2: SEHNR and FQNEAQ (reference sequence). Time point specified: week 11, during vaccination. Vaccinated patients received 300 ug of mutant IDH1 20-mer peptide per dose, with topical imiquimod. Study results and caveats: It seemed that pseudoprogression was not linked to changes in the top peripheral T cell clonotypes.

Sequencing used immunoSEQ multiplex PCR; TCRdb keeps in-frame clones, though not all of them. The table records 45,000 to 65,000 clones, more than 85% of them present only once. Material: PBMCs, obtained from a glioma patient whose treatment included an IDH1 peptide vaccine. This chain joins TRBV7-9 and TRBJ1-4; 8 bases are shared with TRBD1. The clonotype originates from a man aged 50 or older with glioma. CDR3 amino acids: CASSLPGQAREKLFF. The CDR3, as DNA: TGTGCCAGCAGCCTACCGGGACAGGCGAGGGAAAAACTGTTTTTT.